The source of this T cell receptor (beta chain) is a study of technical replicates of blood from a few donors. Here immunoSEQ multiplex PCR was the method, and the copy in TCRdb shows in-frame clones only, minus some. The table includes some 96,000 clones, approximately 94% detected once. The CDR3 totals 14 residues. After removal of 6 bases from V and 6 bases from J, the junction contained 5 bases not matched to a gene. In germline, CDR1 is SGHVS, CDR2 FQNEAQ. This clonotype originated in a human donor in good health. Sequences were obtained from T cells isolated from PBMCs. The gene calls are TRBV7-8 and TRBJ1-3; 10 bases agree with TRBD1. In DNA form, the CDR3 reads TGTGCCAGCAGTTCCGGGACAGGGGAAAACACCATATATTTT. Translating gives CASSSGTGENTIYF.